The rows below give T cell receptor beta chains drawn from one sample of a study of OX40 agonist ivuxolimab in advanced cancers. Produced via immunoSEQ multiplex PCR; TCRdb's table is partial and in-frame only. The top ten hold 2.3% of the sample, which has about 82,000 clones, roughly 91% seen once. The specimen was CD4+ or CD8+ T cells sorted from blood, collected in a trial of the OX40 agonist ivuxolimab. These receptors originate from an adult with an advanced solid tumor such as melanoma, head and neck, liver or kidney cancer. The CDR3 runs from the conserved cysteine through the conserved F or W. Each record gives: CDR3 protein, CDR3 DNA, clone size, D gene, CDR3 length, J gene, V gene. The D gene is left open where the match is weak. Clone size is stated in some rows and not others, as once, few, many or a class when expanded.

CASSTNRGELGKNIQYF	TGTGCCAGTAGTACCAACAGGGGCGAGTTGGGCAAAAACATTCAGTACTTC	NA	TRBD1	17	TRBJ2-4	TRBV19
CASRGGRTETQYF	TGTGCCAGCAGAGGCGGGAGAACGGAGACCCAGTACTTC	NA	TRBD2	13	TRBJ2-5	TRBV6-5
CASRGPGFDEQYF	TGTGCCAGCAGGGGTCCTGGGTTCGACGAGCAGTACTTC	NA	NA	13	TRBJ2-7	TRBV25-1
CASSPGGPGDTQYF	TGTGCCAGCAGCCCTGGAGGGCCGGGAGATACGCAGTATTTT	NA	NA	14	TRBJ2-3	TRBV5-4
CASSLVSDGYTF	TGCGCCAGCAGCTTGGTTTCTGATGGCTACACCTTC	NA	NA	12	TRBJ1-2	TRBV5-1
CASSPARGETQYF	TGTGCCAGCAGCCCAGCCAGGGGAGAGACCCAGTACTTC	NA	NA	13	TRBJ2-5	TRBV7-3
CASSAQGPANEKLFF	TGTGCCAGCAGCGCACAGGGGCCGGCTAATGAAAAACTGTTTTTT	NA	TRBD1	15	TRBJ1-4	TRBV5-4
CASQPGPTPYEQYF	TGCGCCAGTCAACCGGGCCCTACCCCCTACGAGCAGTACTTC	NA	NA	14	TRBJ2-7	TRBV5-1
CASRLPGQGQKDTQYF	TGTGCCAGCAGGCTGCCGGGACAGGGACAAAAAGATACGCAGTATTTT	NA	TRBD1	16	TRBJ2-3	TRBV7-8
CASLPGTGFSSEQFF	TGTGCCAGTCTACCCGGGACAGGGTTTTCAAGCGAGCAGTTCTTC	once	TRBD1	15	TRBJ2-1	TRBV2
CASSLGGRTDTQYF	TGTGCCAGCAGCTTAGGGGGACGCACAGATACGCAGTATTTT	NA	NA	14	TRBJ2-3	TRBV5-8
CASSPIPGLGPYEQYF	TGTGCCAGCAGCCCGATTCCGGGACTAGGTCCCTACGAGCAGTACTTC	NA	TRBD2	16	TRBJ2-7	TRBV16
CASSLQDTDTQYF	TGTGCCAGTAGTTTGCAGGACACAGATACGCAGTATTTT	NA	NA	13	TRBJ2-3	TRBV19
CASSNAPYEQYF	TGTGCCAGCAGCAACGCGCCCTACGAGCAGTACTTC	NA	NA	12	TRBJ2-7	TRBV4-2
CASSEGQGGNTIYF	TGTGCCAGCAGCGAGGGACAGGGAGGAAACACCATATATTTT	NA	TRBD1	14	TRBJ1-3	TRBV7-2
CASTRDRGLTEAFF	TGTGCCAGTACCCGGGACAGGGGGCTTACTGAAGCTTTCTTT	NA	TRBD1	14	TRBJ1-1	TRBV19
CASSSADSSYEQYF	TGTGCCAGTAGTTCCGCGGACAGCTCCTACGAGCAGTACTTC	NA	NA	14	TRBJ2-7	TRBV19
CASSLVSGRVSDTQYF	TGTGCCAGCAGCTTGGTTAGCGGGAGGGTTTCCGATACGCAGTATTTT	NA	TRBD2	16	TRBJ2-3	TRBV5-4
CSVEGTGRPGELFF	TGCAGCGTGGAGGGGACGGGGAGACCCGGGGAGCTGTTTTTT	once	NA	14	TRBJ2-2	TRBV29-1
CASSLDLSRQYF	TGTGCCAGCAGCTTGGACTTGTCACGGCAGTACTTC	NA	NA	12	TRBJ2-7	TRBV5-4
CASTLGGTANYGYTF	TGTGCCAGCACCCTAGGGGGGACAGCTAACTATGGCTACACCTTC	NA	TRBD1	15	TRBJ1-2	TRBV28
CASSSISGVYNEQFF	TGTGCCAGCAGCTCGATAAGCGGGGTCTACAATGAGCAGTTCTTC	NA	TRBD2	15	TRBJ2-1	TRBV11-3
CAISGNGGNTEAFF	TGTGCCATCAGTGGTAATGGGGGGAACACTGAAGCTTTCTTT	NA	NA	14	TRBJ1-1	TRBV10-3
CAISESGQGVHEQYF	TGTGCCATCAGTGAGTCGGGACAGGGAGTCCACGAGCAGTACTTC	NA	TRBD1	15	TRBJ2-7	TRBV10-3
CASSATEGYEQYF	TGTGCCAGCTCCGCGACAGAGGGCTACGAGCAGTACTTC	NA	NA	13	TRBJ2-7	TRBV18
CASRRPGQGFYEQYF	TGTGCCAGCAGGCGACCGGGACAGGGCTTTTACGAGCAGTACTTC	NA	TRBD1	15	TRBJ2-7	TRBV28
CAWSVWLNTGELFF	TGTGCCTGGAGTGTATGGCTAAACACCGGGGAGCTGTTTTTT	NA	NA	14	TRBJ2-2	TRBV30
CASSYIDPNQPQHF	TGTGCCAGTAGTTACATCGATCCAAATCAGCCCCAGCATTTT	NA	NA	14	TRBJ1-5	TRBV19
CASSLYSGFSYEQYF	TGTGCCAGCAGTTTGTACTCAGGATTCTCCTACGAGCAGTACTTC	NA	NA	15	TRBJ2-7	TRBV27
CASSPGALHEQYF	TGCGCCAGCAGCCCGGGGGCCCTCCACGAGCAGTACTTC	once	NA	13	TRBJ2-7	TRBV5-1
CASSPDRVNTEAFF	TGTGCCAGCTCACCAGACAGGGTTAACACTGAAGCTTTCTTT	NA	TRBD1	14	TRBJ1-1	TRBV18
CASSSRGQGEPGNTIYF	TGTGCCAGCAGCTCCCGCGGCCAGGGGGAACCTGGAAACACCATATATTTT	NA	TRBD1	17	TRBJ1-3	TRBV5-5